A single TCR beta chain is shown here with its context. What it binds is unknown. In the naive CD8 group, cells lacked CD45RO and were positively selected for CCR7, so terminally differentiated effector memory CD45RA+ cells were left out. These data are taken from a study of shared clonotypes between healthy human individuals. Study background: Three plates each covered CD4 naive and memory; CD8 naive two, CD8 memory one.

Trimming left V 6 bases short and J 3 bases short, with 15 bases between. Germline CDR1 LNHDA, CDR2 SQIVND (reference sequence). CDR3 length: 14 residues. Findings and limits, study-wide: Measured sharing among donors was expected to vary with sequencing depth.

Genomic DNA (from each subset) was split evenly across several immunoSEQ plates. The assay was immunoSEQ multiplex PCR, and TCRdb's table has in-frame clones only and misses some. The sample lists approximately 2,000,000 clones; just under 95% were seen once. The TCR comes from a man between 18 and 35 years old in good health. Some clones in this sample may be carry-over from other donors' samples. The sequenced sample consisted of naive CD8+ T cells from PBMCs. V usage is TRBV19 and J usage is TRBJ2-7, with D tentatively TRBD2 (6 bases). CDR3 in DNA: TGTGCCAGTAGCCTCCGGGGGACGAACTACGAGCAGTACTTC. This gives the protein CASSLRGTNYEQYF.